The entry below describes one TCR beta chain. The antigen remains undetermined. These data originate in a study of cytomegalovirus exposure and HLA in healthy donors. Trimming cost V 4 bases and J 4 bases, with 20 bases left between them. The CDR3 spans 16 residues. Germline CDR1 SGDLS, CDR2 YYNGEE. Study observations and caveats: A later analysis showed that HLA-associated TCR beta chains had undergone more clonal expansion than equally common others. The study labeled 170 or so TCR beta chains cytomegalovirus-associated. Rare TCR sequences dominated, though some public TCRs recurred in many donors. Later analysis associated a missense DCLRE1C variant with TCR beta V- and J-gene trimming.

The PCR had 60 Vbeta and 13 Jbeta primers. This table comes from immunoSEQ multiplex PCR, and its TCRdb copy is limited to in-frame clones, with some not included. The sample contains under 200,000 clones, around 90% of which appear only once. The TCR comes from a boy aged 2-9 years in good health and CMV-seronegative. This sequence joins TRBV9 and TRBJ1-1, with D tentatively TRBD1 (5 bases). Material: PBMCs. The CDR3 DNA reads as TGTGCCAGCAGCCCCGAAGGAAGAGGTAGGGGCACTGAAGCTTTCTTT. As protein: CASSPEGRGRGTEAFF.